The clone carrying this TCR beta chain was picked up many times. No antigen is known for it. This entry is derived from a study of identical twins. Study conclusions and caveats: The models systematically underestimated how much out-of-frame TCR alpha was shared in monozygotic twins. Insertions were fewer in abundant cord blood beta clonotypes, whereas memory repertoires showed none of this pattern.

A template switching step contributed a universal primer site, while unique molecular identifiers were present in the cDNA. TCRdb independently ran MiXCR on the 5' RACE reads; one entry per CDR3 protein. The table records some 500,000 distinct CDR3 sequences, roughly 9.9% of them present only once. These data were also reused for a study on yellow fever vaccine responses in identical twins.

The sample was PBMCs. The origin of this receptor is a woman under 30 in good health.

The CDR3 nucleotides are TGTGCCAGCAGAGAACTTGACAGGTTCTATGGCTACACCTTC. It encodes CASRELDRFYGYTF. The rearrangement joins TRBV2 to TRBJ1-2; D might be TRBD1 (6 bases). This CDR3 has 14 residues. Germline V gene sequence: CDR1 SNHLY, CDR2 FYNNEI. The ends were cut back, 6 bases at V and 4 bases at J, with 15 bases in the middle.